This TCR beta chain was found in a study of T cell responses to AZD1222 COVID-19 vaccine. Study-level findings and limits: Repertoire samples came only from after the peak T cell response.

Turning to this clone: Its antigen is not known.

Clones were read by immunoSEQ multiplex PCR, and TCRdb kept only the in-frame ones, dropping some. The sample shows about 88,000 clones, less than 90% of them seen only once. Germline CDR1 SNHLY, CDR2 FYNNEI. The CDR3 sequence is 16 residues long. V lost 0 bases to trimming and J lost 2 bases, with 13 bases between them. The source is an adult in good health. The specimen was peripheral blood, collected on day 0 of AZD1222 vaccination. This chain joins TRBV2 and TRBJ1-2; D possibly corresponds to TRBD1 (6 bases). The CDR3 loop reads CASSEAGQGQNYGYTF. The CDR3, as DNA: TGTGCCAGCAGTGAAGCGGGGCAAGGACAGAACTATGGCTACACCTTC. The full variable domain, completed using reference TRBV2 and TRBJ1-2, is EPEVTQTPSHQVTQMGQEVILRCVPISNHLYFYWYRQILGQKVEFLVSFYNNEISEKSEIFDDQFSVERPDGSNFTLKIRSTKLEDSAMYFCASSEAGQGQNYGYTFGSGTRLTVV.